Included here is one T cell receptor (beta chain) sequence, with context. The junction does not match germline at one end; this may be a read error. A quantity of about 0.45 to 1 ug RNA underwent reverse transcription using random hexamers. MiXCR, run by TCRdb on the immunoSEQ multiplex PCR reads, gives a single entry per CDR3 protein. The data show some 150,000 distinct CDR3 sequences, with roughly 95% seen just once and 0.16% held by the top ten. This CDR3 has 12 amino acids. The sample originates from a study of CD8 T cells in Susac syndrome. Study information: When their blood was taken, the Susac syndrome patients had either not yet had any therapy, were taking corticosteroids, or were taking intravenous immunoglobulin alone.

Sequencing input: CD4+ T cells from PBMCs. The receptor was isolated from a human donor with Susac syndrome. The V call is TRBV12-3 or TRBV12-4, the J call TRBJ2-3; 12 bases fit TRBD2. Here the CDR3 DNA reads TGTGCCAGCAGTCTAGCGGGGGGGAAAAAGTATTTT. As protein: CASSLAGGKKYF.